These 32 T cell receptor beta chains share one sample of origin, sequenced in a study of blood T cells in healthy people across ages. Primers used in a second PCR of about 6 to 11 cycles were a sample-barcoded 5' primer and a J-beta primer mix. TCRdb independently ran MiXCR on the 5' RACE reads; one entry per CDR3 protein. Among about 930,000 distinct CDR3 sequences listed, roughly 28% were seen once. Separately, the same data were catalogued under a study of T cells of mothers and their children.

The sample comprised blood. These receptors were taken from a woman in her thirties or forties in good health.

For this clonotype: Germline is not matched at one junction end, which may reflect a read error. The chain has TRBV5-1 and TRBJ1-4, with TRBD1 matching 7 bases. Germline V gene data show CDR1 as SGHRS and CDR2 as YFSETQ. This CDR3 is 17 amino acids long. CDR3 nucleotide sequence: TGCACCAGCAGCTTGGGCGGCACAGGGGCAACTAATGAAAAACTGTTTTTT. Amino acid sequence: CTSSLGGTGATNEKLFF.

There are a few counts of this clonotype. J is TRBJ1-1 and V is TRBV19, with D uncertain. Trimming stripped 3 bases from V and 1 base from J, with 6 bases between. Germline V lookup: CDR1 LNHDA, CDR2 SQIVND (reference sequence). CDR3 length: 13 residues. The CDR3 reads CASSIYQNTEAFF. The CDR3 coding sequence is TGTGCCAGTAGTATTTACCAGAACACTGAAGCTTTCTTT. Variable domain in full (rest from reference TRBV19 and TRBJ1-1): DGGITQSPKYLFRKEGQNVTLSCEQNLNHDAMYWYRQDPGQGLRLIYYSQIVNDFQKGDIAEGYSVSREKKESFPLTVTSAQKNPTAFYLCASSIYQNTEAFFGQGTRLTVV.

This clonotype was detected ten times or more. The CDR3 reads CASSLSPSGPTYEQYF. CDR3 coding DNA: TGTGCCAGCAGCTTGAGTCCTAGCGGGCCAACCTACGAGCAGTACTTC. The chain recombines TRBV5-5 with TRBJ2-7; 8 positions match TRBD2. CDR3 size: 16 residues. The junction had 8 bases not matched to a gene; V was cut back by 1 base and J by 2 bases. CDR1 and CDR2 (germline): SGHKS, YYEKEE (reference sequence).

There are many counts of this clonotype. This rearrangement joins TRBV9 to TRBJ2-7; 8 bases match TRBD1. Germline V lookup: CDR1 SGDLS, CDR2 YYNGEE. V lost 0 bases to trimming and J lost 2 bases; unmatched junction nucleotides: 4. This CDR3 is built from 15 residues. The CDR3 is CASSVGTGGPYEQYF. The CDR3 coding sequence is TGTGCCAGCAGCGTAGGAACAGGGGGTCCCTACGAGCAGTACTTC.

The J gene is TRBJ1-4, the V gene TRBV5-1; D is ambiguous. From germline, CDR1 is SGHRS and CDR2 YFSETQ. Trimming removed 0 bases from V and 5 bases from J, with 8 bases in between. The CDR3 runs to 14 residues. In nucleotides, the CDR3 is TGCGCCAGCAGCTTGGATGGCAGAAATGAAAAACTGTTTTTT. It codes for CASSLDGRNEKLFF.

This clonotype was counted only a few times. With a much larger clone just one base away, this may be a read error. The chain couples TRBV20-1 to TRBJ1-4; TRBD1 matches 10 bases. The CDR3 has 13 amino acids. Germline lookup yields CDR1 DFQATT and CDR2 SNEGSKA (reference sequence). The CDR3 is CSAWTGGNEELFF. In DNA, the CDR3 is TGCAGTGCGTGGACAGGGGGTAATGAAGAACTGTTTTTT.

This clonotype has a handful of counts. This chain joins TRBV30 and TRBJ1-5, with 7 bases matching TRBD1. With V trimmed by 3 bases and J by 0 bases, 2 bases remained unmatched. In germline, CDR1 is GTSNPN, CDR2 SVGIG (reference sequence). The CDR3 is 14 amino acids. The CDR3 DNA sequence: TGTGCCTGGAGCCAGGGGGTTAGCAATCAGCCCCAGCATTTT. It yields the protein CAWSQGVSNQPQHF. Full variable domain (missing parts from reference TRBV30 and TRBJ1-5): SQTIHQWPATLVQPVGSPLSLECTVEGTSNPNLYWYRQAAGRGLQLLFYSVGIGQISSEVPQNLSASRPQDRQFILSSKKLLLSDSGFYLCAWSQGVSNQPQHFGDGTRLSIL.

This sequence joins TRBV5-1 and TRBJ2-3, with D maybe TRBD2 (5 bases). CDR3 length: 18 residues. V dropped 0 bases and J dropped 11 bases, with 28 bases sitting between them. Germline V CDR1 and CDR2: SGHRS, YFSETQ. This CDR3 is CASSLGSLRGINTYEQYF. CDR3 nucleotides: TGCGCCAGCAGCTTGGGGAGCCTCCGGGGAATAAACACCTACGAGCAGTATTTT.

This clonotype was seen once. The CDR3 reads CASSIASGGAGETQYF. In DNA, the CDR3 is TGTGCCAGTAGTATAGCTAGCGGGGGGGCAGGAGAGACCCAGTACTTC. The J gene is TRBJ2-5, the V gene TRBV19; 12 bases map to TRBD2. J was trimmed by 4 bases and V by 1 base; bases with no gene match: 4. CDR1 and CDR2 (germline): LNHDA, SQIVND (reference sequence). The CDR3 totals 16 residues.

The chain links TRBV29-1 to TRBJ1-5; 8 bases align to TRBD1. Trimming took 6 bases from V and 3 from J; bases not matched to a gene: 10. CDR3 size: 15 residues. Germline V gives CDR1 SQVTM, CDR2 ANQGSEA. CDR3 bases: TGCAGCGTGATGGACAGGGTCGGCCCCAATCAGCCCCAGCATTTT. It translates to CSVMDRVGPNQPQHF.

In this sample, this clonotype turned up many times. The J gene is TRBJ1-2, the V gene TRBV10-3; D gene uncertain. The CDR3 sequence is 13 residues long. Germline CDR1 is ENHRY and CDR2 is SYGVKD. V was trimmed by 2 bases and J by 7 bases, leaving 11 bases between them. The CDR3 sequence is CAISERGIGGYTF. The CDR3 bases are TGTGCCATCAGTGAGAGAGGGATCGGTGGCTACACCTTC.

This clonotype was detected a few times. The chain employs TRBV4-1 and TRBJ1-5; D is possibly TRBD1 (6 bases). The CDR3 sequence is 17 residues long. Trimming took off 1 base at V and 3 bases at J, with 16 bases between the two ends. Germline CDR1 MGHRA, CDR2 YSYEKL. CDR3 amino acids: CASSQGRGGQFNQPQHF. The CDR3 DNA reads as TGCGCCAGCAGCCAAGGAAGGGGAGGACAGTTCAATCAGCCCCAGCATTTT.

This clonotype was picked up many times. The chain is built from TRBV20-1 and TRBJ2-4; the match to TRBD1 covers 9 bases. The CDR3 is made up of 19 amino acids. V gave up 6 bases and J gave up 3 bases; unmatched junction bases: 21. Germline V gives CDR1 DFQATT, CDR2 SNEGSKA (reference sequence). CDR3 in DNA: TGCAGTGCGACCGGGACAGGGCTTGAGGCTTTGGGAGGCAAAAACATTCAGTACTTC. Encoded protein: CSATGTGLEALGGKNIQYF.

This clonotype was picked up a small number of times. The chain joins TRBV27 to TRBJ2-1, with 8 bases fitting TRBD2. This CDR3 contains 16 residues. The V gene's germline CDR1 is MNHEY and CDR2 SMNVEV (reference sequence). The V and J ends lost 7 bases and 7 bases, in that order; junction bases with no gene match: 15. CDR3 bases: TGTGCCAGCACTGGTAGCGGGACTACCCTGGGAAATGAGCAGTTCTTC. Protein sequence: CASTGSGTTLGNEQFF.

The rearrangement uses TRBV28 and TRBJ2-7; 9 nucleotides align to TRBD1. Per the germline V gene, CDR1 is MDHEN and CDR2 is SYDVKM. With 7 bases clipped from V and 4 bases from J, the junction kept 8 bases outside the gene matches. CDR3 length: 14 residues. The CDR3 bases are TGTGCCAGCACCTTGGACAGGGGAATATACGAGCAGTACTTC. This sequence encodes CASTLDRGIYEQYF. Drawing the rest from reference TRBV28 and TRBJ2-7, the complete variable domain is DVKVTQSSRYLVKRTGEKVFLECVQDMDHENMFWYRQDPGLGLRLIYFSYDVKMKEKGDIPEGYSVSREKKERFSLILESASTNQTSMYLCASTLDRGIYEQYFGPGTRLTVT.

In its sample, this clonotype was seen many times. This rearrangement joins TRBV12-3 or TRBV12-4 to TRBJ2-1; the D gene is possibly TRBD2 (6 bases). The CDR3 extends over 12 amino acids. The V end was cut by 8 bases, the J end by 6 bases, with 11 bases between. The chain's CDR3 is CASGGFSNEQFF. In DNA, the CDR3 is TGTGCCAGCGGGGGGTTCAGCAATGAGCAGTTCTTC.

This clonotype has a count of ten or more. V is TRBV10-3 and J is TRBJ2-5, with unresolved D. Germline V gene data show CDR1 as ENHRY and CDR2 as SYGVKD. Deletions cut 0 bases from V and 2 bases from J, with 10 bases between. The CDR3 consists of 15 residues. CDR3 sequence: CAISESMGGQETQYF. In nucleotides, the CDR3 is TGTGCCATCAGTGAGTCGATGGGTGGGCAAGAGACCCAGTACTTC.

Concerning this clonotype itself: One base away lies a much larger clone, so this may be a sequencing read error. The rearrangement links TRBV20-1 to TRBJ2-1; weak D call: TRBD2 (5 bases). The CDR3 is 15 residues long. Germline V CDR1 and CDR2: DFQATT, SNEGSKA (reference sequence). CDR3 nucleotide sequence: TGCAGTACTAGAGTCGGCAGCCTGTCCTACAATGAGCAGTTCTTC. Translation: CSTRVGSLSYNEQFF.

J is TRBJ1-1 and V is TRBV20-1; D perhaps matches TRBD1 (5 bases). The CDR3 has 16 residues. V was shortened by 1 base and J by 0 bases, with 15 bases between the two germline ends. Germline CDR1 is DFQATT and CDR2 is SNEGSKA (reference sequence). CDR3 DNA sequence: TGCAGTGCTAGAGCGCCACAGGCAACCTTGAACACTGAAGCTTTCTTT. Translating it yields CSARAPQATLNTEAFF.

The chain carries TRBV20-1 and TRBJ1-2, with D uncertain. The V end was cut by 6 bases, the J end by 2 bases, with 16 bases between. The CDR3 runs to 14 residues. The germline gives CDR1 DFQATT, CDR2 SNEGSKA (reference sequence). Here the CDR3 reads CSAGGLEMNYGYTF. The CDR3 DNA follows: TGCAGTGCGGGTGGTCTGGAGATGAACTATGGCTACACCTTC.

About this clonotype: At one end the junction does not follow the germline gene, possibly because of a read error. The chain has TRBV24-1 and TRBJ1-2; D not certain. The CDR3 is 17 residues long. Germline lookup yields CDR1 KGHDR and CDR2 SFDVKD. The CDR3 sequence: CATSDRNDGGFNCGYTF. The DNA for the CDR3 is TGTGCCACCAGTGACCGTAACGACGGAGGTTTTAACTGTGGCTACACCTTC.

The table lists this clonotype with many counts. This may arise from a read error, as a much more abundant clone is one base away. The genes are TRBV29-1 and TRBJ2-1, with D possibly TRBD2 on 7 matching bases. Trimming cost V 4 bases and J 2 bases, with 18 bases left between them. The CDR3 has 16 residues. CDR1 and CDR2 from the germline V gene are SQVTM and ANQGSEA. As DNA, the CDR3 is TGCAGCGTTGTTCCTATGGGGGGGGACACCTACAATGAGCAGTTCTTC. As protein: CSVVPMGGDTYNEQFF.

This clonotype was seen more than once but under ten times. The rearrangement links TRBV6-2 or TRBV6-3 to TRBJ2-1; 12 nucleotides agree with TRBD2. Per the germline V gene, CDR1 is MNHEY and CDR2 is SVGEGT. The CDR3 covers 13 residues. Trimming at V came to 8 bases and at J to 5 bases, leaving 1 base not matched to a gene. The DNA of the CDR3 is TGTGCCAGCGGACTAGCGGGGAACAATGAGCAGTTCTTC. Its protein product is CASGLAGNNEQFF.

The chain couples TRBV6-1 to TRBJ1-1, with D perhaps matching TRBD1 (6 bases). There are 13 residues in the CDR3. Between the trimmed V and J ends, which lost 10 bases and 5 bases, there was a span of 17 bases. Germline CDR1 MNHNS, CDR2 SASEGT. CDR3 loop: CATQLGGRTEAFF. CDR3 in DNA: TGTGCCACCCAGTTAGGGGGTAGGACTGAAGCTTTCTTT.

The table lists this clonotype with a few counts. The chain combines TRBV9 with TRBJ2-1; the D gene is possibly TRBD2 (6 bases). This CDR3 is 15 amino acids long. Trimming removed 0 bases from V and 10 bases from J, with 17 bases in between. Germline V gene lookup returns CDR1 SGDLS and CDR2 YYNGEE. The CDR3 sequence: CASSVVSGPAGEQFF. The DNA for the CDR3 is TGTGCCAGCAGCGTAGTTTCAGGCCCCGCGGGAGAGCAGTTCTTC.

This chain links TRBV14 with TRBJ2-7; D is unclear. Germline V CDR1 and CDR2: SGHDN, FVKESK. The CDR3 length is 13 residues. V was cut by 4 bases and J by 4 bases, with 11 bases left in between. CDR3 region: CASSLIAGYEQYF. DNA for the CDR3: TGTGCCAGCAGCCTGATTGCCGGATACGAGCAGTACTTC.

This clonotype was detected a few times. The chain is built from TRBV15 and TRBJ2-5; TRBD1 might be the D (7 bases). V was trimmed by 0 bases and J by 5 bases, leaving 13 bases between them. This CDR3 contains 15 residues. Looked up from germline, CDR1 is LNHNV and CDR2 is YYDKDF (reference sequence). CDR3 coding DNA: TGTGCCACCAGCAGAGATCCGGCAGGGGGGGAGACCCAGTACTTC. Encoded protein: CATSRDPAGGETQYF.

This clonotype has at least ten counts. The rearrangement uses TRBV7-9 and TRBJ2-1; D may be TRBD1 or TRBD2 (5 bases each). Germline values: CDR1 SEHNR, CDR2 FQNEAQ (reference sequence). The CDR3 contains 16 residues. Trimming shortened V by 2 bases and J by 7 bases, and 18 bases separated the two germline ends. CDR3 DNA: TGTGCCAGCAGCTTACCTCGGTGGGGGAAAATGAATGAGCAGTTCTTC. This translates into CASSLPRWGKMNEQFF.

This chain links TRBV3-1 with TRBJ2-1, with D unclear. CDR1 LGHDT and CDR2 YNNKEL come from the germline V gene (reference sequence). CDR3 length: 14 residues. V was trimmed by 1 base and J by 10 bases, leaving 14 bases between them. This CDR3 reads CASSQGLVSIEQFF. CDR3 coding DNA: TGTGCCAGCAGCCAAGGTCTTGTGAGCATAGAGCAGTTCTTC.

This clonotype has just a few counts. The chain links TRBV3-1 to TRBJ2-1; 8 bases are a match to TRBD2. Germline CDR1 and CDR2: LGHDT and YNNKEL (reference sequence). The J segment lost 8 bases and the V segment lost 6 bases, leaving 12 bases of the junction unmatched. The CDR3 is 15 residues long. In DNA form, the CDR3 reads TGTGCCAGCAGTCCTCATGGACTAGCAGGCCATGAGCAGTTCTTC. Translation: CASSPHGLAGHEQFF.

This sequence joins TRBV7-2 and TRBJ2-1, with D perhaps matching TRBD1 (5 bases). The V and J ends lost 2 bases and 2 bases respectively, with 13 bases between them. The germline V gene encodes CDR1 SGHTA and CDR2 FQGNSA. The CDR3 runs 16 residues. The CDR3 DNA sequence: TGTGCCAGCAGCTTAAAGGGGCAGGAAGCCTACAATGAGCAGTTCTTC. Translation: CASSLKGQEAYNEQFF.

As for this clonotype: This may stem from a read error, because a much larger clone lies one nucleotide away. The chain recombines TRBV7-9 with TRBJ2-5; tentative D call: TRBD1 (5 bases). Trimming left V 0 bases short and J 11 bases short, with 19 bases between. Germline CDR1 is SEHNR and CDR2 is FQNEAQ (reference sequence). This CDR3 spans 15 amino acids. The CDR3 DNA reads TGTGCCAGCAGCTTAGCCCAGGCAGGGCGTTATGAGCAGTACTTC. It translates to CASSLAQAGRYEQYF.